The 4 T cell receptor beta chains below all came from one sample that was sequenced in a study of radiotherapy plus CTLA-4 blockade in lung cancer (dated by TCRdb to the late 2010s). Libraries were built with the immunoSEQ multiplex PCR assay. In its TCRdb copy, this immuneACCESS table keeps in-frame sequences only and misses some clones. Where compared with another copy, unresolved V genes explain less than half of these, and the others have no known cause. Counted in this sample were some 64,000 clones; approximately 76% of them appeared once. The top ten hold approximately 15% of the sample. The sample here was peripheral blood, taken from a patient treated with radiotherapy plus ipilimumab. Every receptor here comes from a human donor with non-small cell lung cancer whose response to radiotherapy plus ipilimumab could not be evaluated. Some clones in this sample may be carry-over from other donors' samples.

For the CDR3, the DNA is TGTGCCAGCAGCTCCCCCGGGACAGGGAACACTGAAGCTTTCTTT. Amino acids: CASSSPGTGNTEAFF. The chain has TRBV7-9 and TRBJ1-1; 8 bases fit TRBD1. The germline V gene has CDR1 SEHNR and CDR2 FQNEAQ (reference sequence). There are 15 residues in the CDR3. With 4 bases clipped from V and 1 base from J, the junction kept 5 bases outside the gene matches.

The rearrangement links TRBV5-8 to TRBJ1-2; perhaps TRBD1 as D (5 bases). Between the trimmed V and J ends, which lost 3 bases and 4 bases, there was a span of 19 bases. The CDR3 totals 16 residues. Germline CDR1 is SGHTS and CDR2 is YDEGEE. The CDR3 sequence is CASSSSRNRLGYGYTF. The CDR3 bases are TGTGCCAGCAGCTCCTCTCGGAACAGGCTCGGCTATGGCTACACCTTC.

The chain recombines TRBV30 with TRBJ2-7; D not certain. The ends were cut back, 0 bases at V and 6 bases at J, with 3 bases in the middle. Germline-derived CDR1 and CDR2 are GTSNPN and SVGIG (reference sequence). The CDR3 has 10 residues. CDR3 sequence: CAWSVGEQYF. The CDR3 DNA reads TGTGCCTGGAGTGTCGGCGAGCAGTACTTC. Complete variable domain (other parts from reference TRBV30 and TRBJ2-7): SQTIHQWPATLVQPVGSPLSLECTVEGTSNPNLYWYRQAAGRGLQLLFYSVGIGQISSEVPQNLSASRPQDRQFILSSKKLLLSDSGFYLCAWSVGEQYFGPGTRLTVT.

The chain uses TRBV6-1 and TRBJ1-1; 7 bases align to TRBD1. Trimming at V came to 6 bases and at J to 1 base, leaving 5 bases not matched to a gene. The CDR3 is 14 residues long. CDR1 is MNHNS and CDR2 is SASEGT in the germline V gene. The CDR3 coding sequence is TGTGCCAGCAGACTGACAGGGACGAACACTGAAGCTTTCTTT. This sequence encodes CASRLTGTNTEAFF.